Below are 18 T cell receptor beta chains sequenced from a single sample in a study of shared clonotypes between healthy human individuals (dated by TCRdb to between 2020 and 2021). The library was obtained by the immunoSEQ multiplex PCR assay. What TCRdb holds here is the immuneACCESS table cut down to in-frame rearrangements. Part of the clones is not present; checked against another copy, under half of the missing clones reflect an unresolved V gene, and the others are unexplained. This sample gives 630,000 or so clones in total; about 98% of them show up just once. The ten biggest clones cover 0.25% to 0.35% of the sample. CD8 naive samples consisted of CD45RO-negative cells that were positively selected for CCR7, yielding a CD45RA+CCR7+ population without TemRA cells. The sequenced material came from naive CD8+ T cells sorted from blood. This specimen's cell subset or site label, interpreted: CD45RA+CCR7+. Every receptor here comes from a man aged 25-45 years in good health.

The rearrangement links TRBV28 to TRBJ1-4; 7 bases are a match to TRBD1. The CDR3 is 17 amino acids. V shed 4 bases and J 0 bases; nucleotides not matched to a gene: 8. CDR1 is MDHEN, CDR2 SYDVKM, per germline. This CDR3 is CASSWPGTEATNEKLFF. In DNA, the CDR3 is TGTGCCAGCAGTTGGCCCGGGACAGAAGCAACTAATGAAAAACTGTTTTTT. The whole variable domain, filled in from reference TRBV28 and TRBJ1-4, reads DVKVTQSSRYLVKRTGEKVFLECVQDMDHENMFWYRQDPGLGLRLIYFSYDVKMKEKGDIPEGYSVSREKKERFSLILESASTNQTSMYLCASSWPGTEATNEKLFFGSGTQLSVL.

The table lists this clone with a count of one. The CDR3 nucleotides are TGCAGCGTTGAAACTTTCGGGACAGGGAACGAGCAGTACTTC. It specifies CSVETFGTGNEQYF. This rearrangement joins TRBV29-1 to TRBJ2-7, with TRBD1 identical over 9 bases. Germline-derived CDR1 and CDR2 are SQVTM and ANQGSEA. Trimming removed 2 bases from V and 5 bases from J; junction bases left unmatched: 7. This CDR3 has 14 residues.

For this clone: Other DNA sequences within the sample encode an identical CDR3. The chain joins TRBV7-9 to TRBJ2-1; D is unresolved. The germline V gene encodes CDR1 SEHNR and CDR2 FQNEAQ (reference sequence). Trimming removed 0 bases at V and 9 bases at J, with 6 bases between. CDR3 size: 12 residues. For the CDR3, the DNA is TGTGCCAGCAGCTTAGCCGGGCCTGAGCAGTTCTTC. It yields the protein CASSLAGPEQFF.

The CDR3 region is CASSRVPFSETQYF. The CDR3 nucleotides read TGTGCCAGCAGCCGCGTCCCGTTTTCGGAGACCCAGTACTTC. The chain couples TRBV7-6 to TRBJ2-5; D gene uncertain. Germline lookup yields CDR1 SGHVS and CDR2 FNYEAQ. V gave up 5 bases and J gave up 5 bases, with 15 bases separating them. The length of the CDR3 is 14 residues.

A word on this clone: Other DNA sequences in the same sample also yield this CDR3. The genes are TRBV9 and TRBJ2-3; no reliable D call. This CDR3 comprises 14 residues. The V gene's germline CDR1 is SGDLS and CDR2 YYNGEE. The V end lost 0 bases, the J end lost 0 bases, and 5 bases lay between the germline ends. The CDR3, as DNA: TGTGCCAGCAGCGTAGGCCGTAGCACAGATACGCAGTATTTT. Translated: CASSVGRSTDTQYF. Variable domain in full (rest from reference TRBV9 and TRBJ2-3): DSGVTQTPKHLITATGQRVTLRCSPRSGDLSVYWYQQSLDQGLQFLIQYYNGEERAKGNILERFSAQQFPDLHSELNLSSLELGDSALYFCASSVGRSTDTQYFGPGTRLTVL.

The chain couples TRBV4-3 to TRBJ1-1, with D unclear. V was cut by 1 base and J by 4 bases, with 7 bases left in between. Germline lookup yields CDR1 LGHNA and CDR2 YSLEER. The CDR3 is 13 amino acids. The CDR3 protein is CASSQGHGTEAFF. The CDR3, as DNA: TGCGCCAGCAGCCAAGGACACGGCACTGAAGCTTTCTTT.

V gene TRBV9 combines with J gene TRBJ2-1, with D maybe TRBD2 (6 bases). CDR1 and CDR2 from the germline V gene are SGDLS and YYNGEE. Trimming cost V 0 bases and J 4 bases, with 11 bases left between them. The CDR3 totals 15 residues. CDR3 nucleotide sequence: TGTGCCAGCAGCGTAGCGATTAGCGGATACAATGAGCAGTTCTTC. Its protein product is CASSVAISGYNEQFF.

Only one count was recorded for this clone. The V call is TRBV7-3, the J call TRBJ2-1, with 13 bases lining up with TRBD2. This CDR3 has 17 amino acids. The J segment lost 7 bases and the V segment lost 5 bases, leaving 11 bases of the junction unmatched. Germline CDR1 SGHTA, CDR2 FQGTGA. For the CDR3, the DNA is TGTGCCAGCAGCCAAAAAGGACTAGCGGGAGAACGGAATGAGCAGTTCTTC. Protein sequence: CASSQKGLAGERNEQFF.

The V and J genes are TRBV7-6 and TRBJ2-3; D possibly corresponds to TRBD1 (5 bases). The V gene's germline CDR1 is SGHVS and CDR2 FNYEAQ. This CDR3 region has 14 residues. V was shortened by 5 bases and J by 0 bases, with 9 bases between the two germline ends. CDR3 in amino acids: CASSPDSSTDTQYF. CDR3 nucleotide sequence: TGTGCCAGCAGCCCCGACAGTAGCACAGATACGCAGTATTTT. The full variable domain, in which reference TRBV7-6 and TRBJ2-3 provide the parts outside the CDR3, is GAGVSQSPRYKVTKRGQDVALRCDPISGHVSLYWYRQALGQGPEFLTYFNYEAQQDKSGLPNDRFSAERPEGSISTLTIQRTEQRDSAMYRCASSPDSSTDTQYFGPGTRLTVL.

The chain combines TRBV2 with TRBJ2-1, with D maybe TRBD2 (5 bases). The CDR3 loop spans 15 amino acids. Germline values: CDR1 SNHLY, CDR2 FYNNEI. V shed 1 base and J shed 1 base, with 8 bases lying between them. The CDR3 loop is CASSEGGLSYNEQFF. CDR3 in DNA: TGTGCCAGCAGTGAAGGCGGGTTGTCCTACAATGAGCAGTTCTTC.

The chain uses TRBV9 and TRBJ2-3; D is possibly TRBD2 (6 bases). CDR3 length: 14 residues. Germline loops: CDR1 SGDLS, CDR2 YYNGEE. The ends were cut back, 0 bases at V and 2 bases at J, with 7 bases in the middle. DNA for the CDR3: TGTGCCAGCAGCGTAGGGGACTTCACAGATACGCAGTATTTT. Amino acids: CASSVGDFTDTQYF. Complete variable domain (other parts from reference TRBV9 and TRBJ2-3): DSGVTQTPKHLITATGQRVTLRCSPRSGDLSVYWYQQSLDQGLQFLIQYYNGEERAKGNILERFSAQQFPDLHSELNLSSLELGDSALYFCASSVGDFTDTQYFGPGTRLTVL.

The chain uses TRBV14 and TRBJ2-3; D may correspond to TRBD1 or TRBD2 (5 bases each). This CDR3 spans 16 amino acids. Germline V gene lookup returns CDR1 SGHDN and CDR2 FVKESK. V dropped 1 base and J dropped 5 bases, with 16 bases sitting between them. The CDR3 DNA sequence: TGTGCCAGCAGCCAAGTGAGAGAGGGGAATGTAGATACGCAGTATTTT. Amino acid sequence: CASSQVREGNVDTQYF.

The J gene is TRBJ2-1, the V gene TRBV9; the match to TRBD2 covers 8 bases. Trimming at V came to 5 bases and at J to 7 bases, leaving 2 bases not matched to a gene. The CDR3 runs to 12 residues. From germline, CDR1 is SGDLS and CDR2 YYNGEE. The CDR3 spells CASSGTSNEQFF. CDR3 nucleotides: TGTGCCAGCAGTGGGACTAGTAATGAGCAGTTCTTC.

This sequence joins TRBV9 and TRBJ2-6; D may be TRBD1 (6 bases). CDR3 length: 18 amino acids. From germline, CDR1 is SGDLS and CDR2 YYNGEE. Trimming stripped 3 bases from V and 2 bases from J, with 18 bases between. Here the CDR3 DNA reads TGTGCCAGCAGCGATCCTTGGACAGCTCACCCTGGGGCCAACGTCCTGACTTTC. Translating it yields CASSDPWTAHPGANVLTF.

This CDR3 is CASSHGSRATNEKLFF. CDR3 sequence (DNA): TGTGCCAGCAGCCACGGAAGTAGGGCAACTAATGAAAAACTGTTTTTT. The rearrangement joins TRBV5-5 to TRBJ1-4; D remains ambiguous. The CDR3 length is 16 residues. Trimming shortened V by 4 bases and J by 0 bases, and 13 bases separated the two germline ends. Germline assignment: CDR1 SGHKS and CDR2 YYEKEE (reference sequence).

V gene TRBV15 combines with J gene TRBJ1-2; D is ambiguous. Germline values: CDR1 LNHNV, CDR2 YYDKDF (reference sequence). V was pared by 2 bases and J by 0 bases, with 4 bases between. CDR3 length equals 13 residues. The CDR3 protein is CATSRSTNYGYTF. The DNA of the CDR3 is TGTGCCACCAGCAGATCAACTAACTATGGCTACACCTTC.

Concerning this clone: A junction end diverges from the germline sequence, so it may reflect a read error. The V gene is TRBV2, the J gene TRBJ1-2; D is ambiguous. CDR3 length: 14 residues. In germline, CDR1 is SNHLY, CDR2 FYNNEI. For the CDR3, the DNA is TGTGCCAGCAGTGAAACAAGTCCTAAGTATGGCTACACCTTC. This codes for CASSETSPKYGYTF.

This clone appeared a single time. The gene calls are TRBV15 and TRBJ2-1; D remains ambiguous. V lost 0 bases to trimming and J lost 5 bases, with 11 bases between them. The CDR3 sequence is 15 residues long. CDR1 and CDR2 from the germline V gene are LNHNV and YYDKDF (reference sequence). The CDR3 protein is CATSRDWANNNEQFF. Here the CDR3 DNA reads TGTGCCACCAGCAGAGATTGGGCCAACAACAATGAGCAGTTCTTC.